This T cell receptor beta chain was recovered during a study of OX40 agonist ivuxolimab in advanced cancers. A note on the overall study: Ivuxolimab was an agonistic, fully human IgG2 monoclonal antibody directed against OX40 (CD134), a costimulatory receptor. The paper covers the monotherapy dose-escalation part of the phase I ivuxolimab trial, which included N ≈ 52 patients. Partial responses occurred in three dose-escalation patients: two with cutaneous melanoma and one with hepatocellular carcinoma. Patients were allowed to have had prior anti-PD-1, anti-PD-L1 or anti-CTLA-4 therapy, and 40% of the dose-escalation patients had been treated with checkpoint inhibitors. Intravenous ivuxolimab was administered to patients every 2 weeks at six dose levels: 0.01, 0.1, 0.3, 1.5, 3 and 10 mg/kg. In the dose-escalation cohort, roughly 80% of patients were male, and the mean age was around 60 years, with a range of roughly 20 to 80. The point of sequencing TCRbeta in the periphery was to test whether ivuxolimab changed TCR sequence diversity and drove clonal T-cell expansion. Among the approximately 50 dose-escalation patients, around 20 had hepatocellular carcinoma, about 15 melanoma, 9 renal cell carcinoma and 9 head and neck cancer. General findings and caveats noted by the study authors: Which antigens the clonally expanded peripheral T cells were specific for was not determined. At doses of 0.1 to 3.0 mg/kg, clonal expansion of both CD4+ and CD8+ blood T cells was observed from baseline to week 6. Low levels of normalized T-cell clonal expansion were also shown by some nonresponding patients. After ivuxolimab, more expanded clones were found on average in CD8+ T cells than in CD4+ T cells. Partial responders in the 0.1-3.0 mg/kg groups had among the lowest normalized peripheral clonal expansion, especially among CD8+ T cells.

A word on this clone: Its binding antigen is unknown. The sample holds no much larger clone one base away, and base qualities are not on file. Other DNA sequences from this sample encode an identical CDR3 as well.

Genomic DNA was extracted from sorted cells for sequencing of the TCRbeta CDR3 region. The immunoSEQ Assay was used for sequencing of TCRbeta CDR3 regions. Entries here come from immuneACCESS through TCRdb and include only in-frame sequences with V and J called. Some clones fail to appear in such tables; in the studies checked, an unresolved V gene covers under half of the shortfall, and the cause of the remainder is unknown. This sample comprises approximately 39,000 clones, approximately 90% of them detected only once. The leading ten clones occupy around 13% of the sample. The trial excluded patients who had a history of autoimmune disease or were on systemic immunosuppression. Peripheral blood for TCR sequencing was drawn from every dose cohort at baseline, at cycle 4 day 1 and at cycle 7 day 1. The samples were taken from a phase I, first-in-human, multicenter, open-label dose-escalation trial of ivuxolimab. Adults with locally advanced or metastatic head and neck squamous cell, hepatocellular, melanoma or renal cell carcinoma were enrolled in the trial. Before TCR sequencing, CD4+ T cells and CD8+ T cells from peripheral blood were sorted into separate populations.

The germline V gene yields SGHTA for CDR1 and FQGTGA for CDR2. The CDR3 runs 14 residues from the cysteine to the phenylalanine. Of all the DNA, just the CDR3 is kept, 42 bases in frame from base 1. A distance of 10 bases separates the germline ends of V and J, which lose 0 bases and 5 bases respectively. Rearrangement joined TRBV7-3 to TRBJ2-5; the best D guess is TRBD1, with 5 bases matching. The input for sequencing was CD4+ or CD8+ T cells sorted from blood, taken in a trial of the OX40 agonist ivuxolimab. The clonotype was recovered from an adult with an advanced solid tumor such as melanoma, head and neck, liver or kidney cancer. Read as DNA, the sequence is TGTGCCAGCAGCTTAACAGGGGCAGGGGAGACCCAGTACTTC. This encodes CASSLTGAGETQYF. Supplemented by the reference TRBV7-3 and TRBJ2-5 proteins around the CDR3, the complete variable domain is GAGVSQTPSNKVTEKGKYVELRCDPISGHTALYWYRQSLGQGPEFLIYFQGTGAADDSGLPNDRFFAVRPEGSVSTLKIQRTERGDSAVYLCASSLTGAGETQYFGPGTRLLVL.